Included here is one T cell receptor beta chain sequence, with context. The target antigen is unknown. The method was immunoSEQ multiplex PCR; TCRdb's version includes in-frame clones alone and lacks a portion of them. Here the sample spans 750,000 to 1,000,000 clones, about 92% being singletons. Deletions cut 0 bases from V and 6 bases from J, with 5 bases between. Germline lookup yields CDR1 SGHAT and CDR2 FQDESV (reference sequence). The CDR3 length is 13 residues. This sample stems from a study of shared clonotypes between healthy human individuals. About the research overall: Three plates were used per donor for CD4 naive, three for CD4 memory, two for CD8 naive and one for CD8 memory.

The naive CD8 population came from CD45RO-negative cells selected for CCR7, without terminally differentiated effector memory CD45RA+ cells. Healthy and HIV-negative, the adult donors had no recent acute infections or vaccinations. Study conclusions and caveats: Against clonotypes common to all four donors, non-shared ones had lower generation probabilities.

This TCR was recovered from a man aged 25-45 years in good health. The rearrangement links TRBV11-1 to TRBJ2-2; D unresolved. The sequenced sample consisted of naive CD8+ T cells sorted from blood. The CDR3 is CASSLAGSGELFF. CDR3 in DNA: TGTGCCAGCAGCTTAGCGGGATCCGGGGAGCTGTTTTTT. The full variable domain, rest sourced from reference TRBV11-1 and TRBJ2-2, is EAEVAQSPRYKITEKSQAVAFWCDPISGHATLYWYRQILGQGPELLVQFQDESVVDDSQLPKDRFSAERLKGVDSTLKIQPAELGDSAMYLCASSLAGSGELFFGEGSRLTVL.